Listed below are T cell receptor beta chains from one sample, sequenced in a study of T cell responses to AZD1222 COVID-19 vaccine. TCRdb keeps only in-frame clones here, not all; method: immunoSEQ multiplex PCR. The sample includes about 120,000 clones, about 92% of them seen just once. Sequencing was performed on peripheral blood, taken on day 0 of AZD1222 vaccination. These receptors originate from an adult in good health. The CDR3 runs from the conserved cysteine through the conserved F or W. Each record gives: V gene, CDR3 length, clone size, D gene, J gene, CDR3 protein, CDR3 DNA. A D gene is named only where the DNA matches it firmly. Expanded clones are given a class, and other clones once, few, many or no size at all.

V gene: TRBV27; CDR3 length: 15; clone size: NA; D gene: NA; J gene: TRBJ1-1; CDR3 protein: CASSLLRAGETEAFF; CDR3 DNA: TGTGCCAGCAGTTTACTCCGGGCAGGGGAGACTGAAGCTTTCTTT
V gene: TRBV9; CDR3 length: 15; clone size: NA; D gene: NA; J gene: TRBJ1-1; CDR3 protein: CASSVGIGVNTEAFF; CDR3 DNA: TGTGCCAGCAGCGTAGGGATCGGGGTCAACACTGAAGCTTTCTTT
V gene: TRBV27; CDR3 length: 17; clone size: NA; D gene: NA; J gene: TRBJ1-5; CDR3 protein: CASSLWAGAGSNQPQHF; CDR3 DNA: TGTGCCAGCAGTTTATGGGCAGGGGCTGGAAGCAATCAGCCCCAGCATTTT
V gene: TRBV19; CDR3 length: 13; clone size: NA; D gene: NA; J gene: TRBJ2-1; CDR3 protein: CASSERENNEQFF; CDR3 DNA: TGTGCCAGTAGTGAACGGGAGAACAATGAGCAGTTCTTC
V gene: TRBV2; CDR3 length: 16; clone size: NA; D gene: TRBD1; J gene: TRBJ2-7; CDR3 protein: CASREPIQGLRYEQYF; CDR3 DNA: TGTGCCAGCAGAGAGCCAATACAGGGGTTACGCTACGAGCAGTACTTC
V gene: TRBV14; CDR3 length: 15; clone size: NA; D gene: NA; J gene: TRBJ2-7; CDR3 protein: CASSQDPGEPYEQYF; CDR3 DNA: TGTGCCAGCAGCCAAGATCCGGGTGAACCCTACGAGCAGTACTTC
V gene: TRBV19; CDR3 length: 13; clone size: NA; D gene: NA; J gene: TRBJ1-2; CDR3 protein: CASSPSNNYGYTF; CDR3 DNA: TGTGCCAGTAGCCCCTCTAATAACTATGGCTACACCTTC
V gene: TRBV4-1; CDR3 length: 13; clone size: once; D gene: NA; J gene: TRBJ1-2; CDR3 protein: CASSQGEGNGYTF; CDR3 DNA: TGCGCCAGCAGCCAAGGAGAGGGGAACGGCTACACCTTC
V gene: TRBV11-2; CDR3 length: 15; clone size: NA; D gene: NA; J gene: TRBJ2-7; CDR3 protein: CASSFGLAKAYEQYF; CDR3 DNA: TGTGCCAGCAGCTTTGGGCTAGCGAAAGCCTACGAGCAGTACTTC
V gene: TRBV14; CDR3 length: 15; clone size: NA; D gene: NA; J gene: TRBJ1-1; CDR3 protein: CASSQDLAANTEAFF; CDR3 DNA: TGTGCCAGCAGCCAAGATCTCGCCGCGAACACTGAAGCTTTCTTT
V gene: TRBV19; CDR3 length: 14; clone size: NA; D gene: TRBD1; J gene: TRBJ1-2; CDR3 protein: CASSIGTGKGGYTF; CDR3 DNA: TGTGCCAGTAGTATCGGGACAGGGAAAGGTGGCTACACCTTC
V gene: TRBV18; CDR3 length: 12; clone size: NA; D gene: NA; J gene: TRBJ1-2; CDR3 protein: CASSPSGGGYTF; CDR3 DNA: TGTGCCAGCTCACCCTCGGGGGGTGGCTACACCTTC
V gene: TRBV5-4; CDR3 length: 16; clone size: NA; D gene: NA; J gene: TRBJ2-7; CDR3 protein: CASSFGSGMETYEQYF; CDR3 DNA: TGTGCCAGCAGCTTTGGCTCAGGGATGGAGACCTACGAGCAGTACTTC
V gene: TRBV7-2; CDR3 length: 17; clone size: NA; D gene: TRBD2; J gene: TRBJ2-1; CDR3 protein: CASSLEAGGRGYNEQFF; CDR3 DNA: TGTGCCAGCAGCTTGGAAGCGGGGGGGCGTGGATACAATGAGCAGTTCTTC
V gene: TRBV12-3/TRBV12-4; CDR3 length: 13; clone size: NA; D gene: NA; J gene: TRBJ1-6; CDR3 protein: CASRRAPDSPLHF; CDR3 DNA: TGTGCCAGTCGGAGGGCTCCGGATTCACCCCTCCACTTT
V gene: TRBV27; CDR3 length: 16; clone size: NA; D gene: TRBD1; J gene: TRBJ2-2; CDR3 protein: CASCRWDRGSTGELFF; CDR3 DNA: TGTGCCAGCTGTAGATGGGACAGGGGGTCCACCGGGGAGCTGTTTTTT
V gene: TRBV3-1/TRBV3-2; CDR3 length: 17; clone size: NA; D gene: NA; J gene: TRBJ1-1; CDR3 protein: CASSQEVRVRTNTEAFF; CDR3 DNA: TGTGCCAGCAGCCAAGAGGTTCGGGTCAGAACGAACACTGAAGCTTTCTTT
V gene: TRBV18; CDR3 length: 14; clone size: NA; D gene: NA; J gene: TRBJ1-5; CDR3 protein: CASSPQGRAQPQHF; CDR3 DNA: TGTGCCAGCTCACCACAGGGTCGAGCTCAGCCCCAGCATTTT
V gene: TRBV7-9; CDR3 length: 13; clone size: NA; D gene: NA; J gene: TRBJ1-1; CDR3 protein: CASSLQGGTEAFF; CDR3 DNA: TGTGCCAGCAGCTTACAGGGTGGCACTGAAGCTTTCTTT
V gene: TRBV5-5; CDR3 length: 16; clone size: NA; D gene: NA; J gene: TRBJ2-5; CDR3 protein: CASSLSPGLLGETQYF; CDR3 DNA: TGTGCCAGCAGCTTGTCTCCGGGTTTACTGGGAGAGACCCAGTACTTC
V gene: TRBV12-3/TRBV12-4; CDR3 length: 11; clone size: NA; D gene: NA; J gene: TRBJ2-1; CDR3 protein: CASSIINEQFF; CDR3 DNA: TGTGCCAGCAGTATCATCAATGAGCAGTTCTTC
V gene: TRBV19; CDR3 length: 13; clone size: NA; D gene: NA; J gene: TRBJ1-1; CDR3 protein: CASSISRTTEAFF; CDR3 DNA: TGTGCCAGTAGTATAAGCAGGACCACTGAAGCTTTCTTT
V gene: TRBV5-6; CDR3 length: 12; clone size: NA; D gene: NA; J gene: TRBJ2-5; CDR3 protein: CASTLGTETQYF; CDR3 DNA: TGTGCCAGCACCTTAGGAACAGAGACCCAGTACTTC
V gene: TRBV7-2; CDR3 length: 12; clone size: once; D gene: NA; J gene: TRBJ2-7; CDR3 protein: CASSFGAYEQYF; CDR3 DNA: TGTGCCAGCAGCTTTGGGGCCTACGAGCAGTACTTC
V gene: TRBV20-1; CDR3 length: 11; clone size: once; D gene: NA; J gene: TRBJ2-1; CDR3 protein: CSASFLSKQFF; CDR3 DNA: TGCAGTGCTAGTTTTTTGTCGAAGCAGTTCTTC
V gene: TRBV27; CDR3 length: 10; clone size: NA; D gene: NA; J gene: TRBJ2-1; CDR3 protein: CARQRVVEFF; CDR3 DNA: TGTGCCAGGCAGAGGGTGGTCGAGTTCTTC
V gene: TRBV7-2; CDR3 length: 14; clone size: once; D gene: NA; J gene: TRBJ1-2; CDR3 protein: CASSPSRVNYGYTF; CDR3 DNA: TGTGCCAGCAGCCCTAGTAGAGTGAACTATGGCTACACCTTC
V gene: TRBV19; CDR3 length: 13; clone size: NA; D gene: TRBD2; J gene: TRBJ2-7; CDR3 protein: CASSSGGGYEQYF; CDR3 DNA: TGTGCCAGTAGTTCGGGGGGGGGTTACGAGCAGTACTTC
V gene: TRBV2; CDR3 length: 13; clone size: NA; D gene: NA; J gene: TRBJ2-5; CDR3 protein: CASIRNGVETQYF; CDR3 DNA: TGTGCCAGCATCCGAAACGGGGTAGAGACCCAGTACTTC
V gene: TRBV27; CDR3 length: 16; clone size: once; D gene: TRBD1; J gene: TRBJ2-7; CDR3 protein: CASSPVTGVAEDEQYF; CDR3 DNA: TGTGCCAGCAGTCCCGTGACAGGGGTTGCAGAGGACGAGCAGTACTTC
V gene: TRBV30; CDR3 length: 14; clone size: once; D gene: TRBD2; J gene: TRBJ2-1; CDR3 protein: CAWRLAGVRNEQFF; CDR3 DNA: TGTGCCTGGAGACTAGCGGGAGTGCGGAATGAGCAGTTCTTC
V gene: TRBV4-3; CDR3 length: 15; clone size: NA; D gene: NA; J gene: TRBJ1-3; CDR3 protein: CASSVQGLSGNTIYF; CDR3 DNA: TGCGCCAGCAGCGTTCAGGGCCTCTCTGGAAACACCATATATTTT
V gene: TRBV6-5; CDR3 length: 13; clone size: NA; D gene: NA; J gene: TRBJ2-1; CDR3 protein: CASSRGQRDEQFF; CDR3 DNA: TGTGCCAGCAGTCGCGGACAGAGAGATGAGCAGTTCTTC
V gene: TRBV28; CDR3 length: 13; clone size: NA; D gene: NA; J gene: TRBJ2-3; CDR3 protein: CASSGADTDTQYF; CDR3 DNA: TGTGCCAGCAGCGGGGCAGACACAGATACGCAGTATTTT
V gene: TRBV12-3/TRBV12-4; CDR3 length: 13; clone size: NA; D gene: TRBD1; J gene: TRBJ1-2; CDR3 protein: CASSPLQGSGYTF; CDR3 DNA: TGTGCCAGCAGTCCCTTACAGGGGTCAGGCTACACCTTC
V gene: TRBV15; CDR3 length: 13; clone size: NA; D gene: NA; J gene: TRBJ1-6; CDR3 protein: CATSRRENSPLHF; CDR3 DNA: TGTGCCACCAGCAGAAGGGAAAATTCACCCCTCCACTTT
V gene: TRBV27; CDR3 length: 14; clone size: NA; D gene: NA; J gene: TRBJ2-7; CDR3 protein: CASSLDGPSYEQYF; CDR3 DNA: TGTGCCAGCAGTTTGGACGGTCCCTCCTACGAGCAGTACTTC
V gene: TRBV30; CDR3 length: 17; clone size: NA; D gene: TRBD2; J gene: TRBJ2-3; CDR3 protein: CAWSPNTSGRAKDTQYF; CDR3 DNA: TGTGCCTGGAGCCCAAATACTAGCGGGAGGGCCAAGGATACGCAGTATTTT
V gene: TRBV5-5; CDR3 length: 16; clone size: NA; D gene: NA; J gene: TRBJ2-7; CDR3 protein: CASSLDDQNPVYEQYF; CDR3 DNA: TGTGCCAGCAGCTTGGACGACCAAAACCCCGTCTACGAGCAGTACTTC
V gene: TRBV18; CDR3 length: 15; clone size: NA; D gene: TRBD1; J gene: TRBJ1-2; CDR3 protein: CASSQLGTGGDGYTF; CDR3 DNA: TGTGCCAGCTCACAACTCGGGACAGGGGGTGATGGCTACACCTTC
V gene: TRBV7-9; CDR3 length: 17; clone size: NA; D gene: NA; J gene: TRBJ2-2; CDR3 protein: CASSLSPGELNTGELFF; CDR3 DNA: TGTGCCAGCAGCCTCTCTCCTGGAGAATTGAACACCGGGGAGCTGTTTTTT
V gene: TRBV7-9; CDR3 length: 14; clone size: NA; D gene: NA; J gene: TRBJ1-2; CDR3 protein: CASSPPGEAYGYTF; CDR3 DNA: TGTGCCAGCAGCCCCCCGGGTGAGGCCTATGGCTACACCTTC